Included here is one TCR beta chain sequence, with context. Original methodology: The assay estimated nucleated cells by amplifying reference gene primers. Libraries were prepared by immunoSEQ multiplex PCR; TCRdb keeps only in-frame clonotypes and omits some of them. V and J calls and clone size are copied from that table; D and trimming were computed from the DNA. Of some 160,000 clones in the sample, over 75% are singletons; the top ten hold more than 6.5%. The sample is drawn from a study of blood T cell repertoires in COVID-19. Study at large: Some COVID-19 samples were acute and others convalescent; all came from the United States, Italy and Spain. From T cells, B-cell-depleted T cells, or PBMCs came the material, which was cDNA or gDNA.

Resolution of symptoms, clearance, or two negative PCRs was present in recovered Cohort 3 donors. The length of the CDR3 is 16 residues. Germline loops: CDR1 SGHRS, CDR2 YFSETQ. The trim removed 3 bases at V and 3 bases at J, leaving 3 bases unmatched. The TCR originated in a woman in her 50s who had recovered from COVID-19. The chain joins TRBV5-1 to TRBJ1-4, with 12 bases lining up with TRBD1. Sequencing was carried out using PBMCs or T cells enriched from blood (not recorded which). The CDR3 sequence is CASSWGQGASNEKLFF. The CDR3 DNA reads TGCGCCAGCAGCTGGGGACAGGGGGCATCTAATGAAAAACTGTTTTTT.